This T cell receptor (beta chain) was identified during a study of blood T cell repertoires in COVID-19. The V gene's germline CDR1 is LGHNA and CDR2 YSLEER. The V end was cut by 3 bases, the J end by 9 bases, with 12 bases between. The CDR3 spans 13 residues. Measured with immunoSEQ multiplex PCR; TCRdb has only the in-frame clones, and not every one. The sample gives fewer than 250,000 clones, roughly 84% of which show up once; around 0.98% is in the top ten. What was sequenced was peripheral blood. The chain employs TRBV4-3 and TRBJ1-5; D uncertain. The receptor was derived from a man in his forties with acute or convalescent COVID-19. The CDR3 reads CASSQAVGVPQHF. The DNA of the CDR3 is TGCGCCAGCAGCCAGGCAGTTGGAGTGCCCCAGCATTTT.